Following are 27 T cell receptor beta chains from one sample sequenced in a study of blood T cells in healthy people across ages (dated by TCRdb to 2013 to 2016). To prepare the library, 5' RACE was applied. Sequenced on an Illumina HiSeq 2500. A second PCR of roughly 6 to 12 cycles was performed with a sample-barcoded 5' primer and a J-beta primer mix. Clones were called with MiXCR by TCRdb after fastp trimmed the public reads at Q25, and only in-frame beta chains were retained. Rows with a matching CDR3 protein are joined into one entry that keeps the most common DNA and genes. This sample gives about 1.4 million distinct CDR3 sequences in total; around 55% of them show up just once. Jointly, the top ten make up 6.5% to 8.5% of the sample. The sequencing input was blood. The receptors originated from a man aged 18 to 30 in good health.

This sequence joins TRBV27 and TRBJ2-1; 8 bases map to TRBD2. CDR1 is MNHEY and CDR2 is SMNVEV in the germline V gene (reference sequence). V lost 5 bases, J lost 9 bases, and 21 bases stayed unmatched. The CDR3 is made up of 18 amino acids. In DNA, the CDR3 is TGTGCCAGCAGTCCATCCCCAGTAGCGGGGCTCCTTACGGGTGAGCAGTTCTTC. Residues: CASSPSPVAGLLTGEQFF.

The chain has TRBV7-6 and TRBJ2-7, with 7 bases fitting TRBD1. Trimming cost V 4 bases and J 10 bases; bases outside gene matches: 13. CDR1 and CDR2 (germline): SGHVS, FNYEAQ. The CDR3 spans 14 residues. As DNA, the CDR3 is TGTGCCAGCAGCTACGGGACAGCCCAAGAGGCCCAGTACTTC. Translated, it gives CASSYGTAQEAQYF.

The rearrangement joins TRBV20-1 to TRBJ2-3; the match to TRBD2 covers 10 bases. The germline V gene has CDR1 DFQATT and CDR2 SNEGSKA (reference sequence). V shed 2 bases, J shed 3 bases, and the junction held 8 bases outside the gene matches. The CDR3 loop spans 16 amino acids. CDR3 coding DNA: TGCAGTGCTAGACCGCTAGCGGGAGTGGAGACAGATACGCAGTATTTT. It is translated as CSARPLAGVETDTQYF.

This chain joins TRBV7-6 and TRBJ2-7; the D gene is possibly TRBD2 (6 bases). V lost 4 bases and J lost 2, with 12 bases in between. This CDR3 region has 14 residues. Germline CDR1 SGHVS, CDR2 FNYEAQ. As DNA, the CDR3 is TGTGCCAGCAGCTATAGGGACTCTGCCTACGAGCAGTACTTC. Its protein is CASSYRDSAYEQYF. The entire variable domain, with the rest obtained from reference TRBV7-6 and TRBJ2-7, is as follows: GAGVSQSPRYKVTKRGQDVALRCDPISGHVSLYWYRQALGQGPEFLTYFNYEAQQDKSGLPNDRFSAERPEGSISTLTIQRTEQRDSAMYRCASSYRDSAYEQYFGPGTRLTVT.

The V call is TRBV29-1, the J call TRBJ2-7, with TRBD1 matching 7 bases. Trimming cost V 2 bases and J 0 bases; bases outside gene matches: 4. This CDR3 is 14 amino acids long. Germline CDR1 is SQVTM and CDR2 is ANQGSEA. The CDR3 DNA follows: TGCAGCGTTGAAAAAGGGACAGACTCCTACGAGCAGTACTTC. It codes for CSVEKGTDSYEQYF.

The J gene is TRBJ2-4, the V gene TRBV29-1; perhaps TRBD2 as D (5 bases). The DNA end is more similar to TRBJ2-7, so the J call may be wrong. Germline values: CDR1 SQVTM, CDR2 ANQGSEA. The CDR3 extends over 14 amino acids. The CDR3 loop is CSHTTRPDSYEQYF. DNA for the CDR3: TGCAGCCATACCACTAGACCGGACTCCTACGAGCAGTACTTC.

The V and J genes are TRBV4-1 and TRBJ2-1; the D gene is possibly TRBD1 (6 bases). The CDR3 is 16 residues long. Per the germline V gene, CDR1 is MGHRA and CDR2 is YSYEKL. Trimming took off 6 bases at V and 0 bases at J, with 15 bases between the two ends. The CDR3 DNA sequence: TGCGCCAGCAGAAGCGGACAGCTAAGCTCCTACAATGAGCAGTTCTTC. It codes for CASRSGQLSSYNEQFF.

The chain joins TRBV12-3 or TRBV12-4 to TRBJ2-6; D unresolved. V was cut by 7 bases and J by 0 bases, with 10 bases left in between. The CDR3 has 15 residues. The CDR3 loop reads CASNKISSGANVLTF. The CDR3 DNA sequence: TGTGCCAGCAATAAAATAAGCTCTGGGGCCAACGTCCTGACTTTC.

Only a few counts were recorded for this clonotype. DNA for the CDR3: TGCGCCAGCAGCCAAGATAGGATAAGTCTAGCGGGGGCCACGAACACCGGGGAGCTGTTTTTT. Its translation: CASSQDRISLAGATNTGELFF. The chain is built from TRBV4-3 and TRBJ2-2, with 10 bases identical to TRBD2. The junction had 13 bases not matched to a gene; V was cut back by 0 bases and J by 0 bases. Germline-derived CDR1 and CDR2 are LGHNA and YSLEER. This CDR3 comprises 21 residues.

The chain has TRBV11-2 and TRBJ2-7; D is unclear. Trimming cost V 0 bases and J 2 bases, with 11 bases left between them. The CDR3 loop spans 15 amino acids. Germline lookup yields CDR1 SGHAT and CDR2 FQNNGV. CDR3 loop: CASSLDRVPAYEQYF. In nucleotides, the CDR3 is TGTGCCAGCAGCTTAGATCGGGTTCCCGCCTACGAGCAGTACTTC. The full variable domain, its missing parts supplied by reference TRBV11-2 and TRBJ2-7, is EAGVAQSPRYKIIEKRQSVAFWCNPISGHATLYWYQQILGQGPKLLIQFQNNGVVDDSQLPKDRFSAERLKGVDSTLKIQPAKLEDSAVYLCASSLDRVPAYEQYFGPGTRLTVT.

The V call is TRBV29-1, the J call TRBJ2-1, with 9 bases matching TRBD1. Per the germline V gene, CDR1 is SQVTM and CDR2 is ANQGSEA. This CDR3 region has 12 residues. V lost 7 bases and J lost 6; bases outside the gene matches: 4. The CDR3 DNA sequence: TGCAGCGGGGGACAGGGAGTCAATGAGCAGTTCTTC. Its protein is CSGGQGVNEQFF.

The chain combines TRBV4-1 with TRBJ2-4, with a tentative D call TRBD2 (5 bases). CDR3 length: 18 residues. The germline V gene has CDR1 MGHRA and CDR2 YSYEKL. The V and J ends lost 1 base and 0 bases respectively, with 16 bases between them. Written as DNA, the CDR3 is TGCGCCAGCAGCCAAGTGGGTCATACTAGACTAGCCAAAAACATTCAGTACTTC. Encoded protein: CASSQVGHTRLAKNIQYF.

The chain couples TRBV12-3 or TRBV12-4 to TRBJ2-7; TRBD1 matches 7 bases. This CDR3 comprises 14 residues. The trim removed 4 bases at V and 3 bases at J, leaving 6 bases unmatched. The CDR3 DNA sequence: TGTGCCAGCAGTTCGGTGGGACAGAGCTACGAGCAGTACTTC. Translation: CASSSVGQSYEQYF.

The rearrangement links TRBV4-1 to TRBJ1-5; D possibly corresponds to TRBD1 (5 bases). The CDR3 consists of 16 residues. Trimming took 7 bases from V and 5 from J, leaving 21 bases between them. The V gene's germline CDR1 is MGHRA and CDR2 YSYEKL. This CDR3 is CASKRDSGRYDQPQHF. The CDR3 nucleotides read TGCGCCAGCAAACGGGACTCAGGGCGATACGATCAGCCCCAGCATTTT.

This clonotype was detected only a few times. CDR3 sequence: CASRGRAQETQYF. The CDR3 DNA sequence: TGTGCCAGCAGGGGGAGAGCCCAAGAGACCCAGTACTTC. The rearrangement joins TRBV2 to TRBJ2-5; possibly TRBD2 for D (5 bases). CDR1 is SNHLY, CDR2 FYNNEI, per germline. The length of the CDR3 is 13 residues. Trimming removed 6 bases at V and 1 base at J, with 9 bases between.

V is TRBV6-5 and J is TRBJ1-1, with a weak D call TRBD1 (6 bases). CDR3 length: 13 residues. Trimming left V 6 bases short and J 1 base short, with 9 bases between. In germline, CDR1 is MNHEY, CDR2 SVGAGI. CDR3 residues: CASRVQGNTEAFF. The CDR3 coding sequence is TGTGCCAGCAGAGTACAGGGGAACACTGAAGCTTTCTTT.

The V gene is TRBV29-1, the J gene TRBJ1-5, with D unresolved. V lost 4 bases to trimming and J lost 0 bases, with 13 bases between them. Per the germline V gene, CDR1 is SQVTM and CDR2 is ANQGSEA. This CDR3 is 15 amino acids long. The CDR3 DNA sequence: TGCAGCGTTGGACTGAGCCCCTATAGCAATCAGCCCCAGCATTTT. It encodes CSVGLSPYSNQPQHF.

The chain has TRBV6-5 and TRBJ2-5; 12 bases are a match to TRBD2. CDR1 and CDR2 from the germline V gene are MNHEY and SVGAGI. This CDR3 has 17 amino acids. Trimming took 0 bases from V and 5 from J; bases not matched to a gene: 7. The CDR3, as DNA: TGTGCCAGCAGTTACTCCTCGCTAGCGGGAGGGGAGGAGACCCAGTACTTC. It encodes CASSYSSLAGGEETQYF.

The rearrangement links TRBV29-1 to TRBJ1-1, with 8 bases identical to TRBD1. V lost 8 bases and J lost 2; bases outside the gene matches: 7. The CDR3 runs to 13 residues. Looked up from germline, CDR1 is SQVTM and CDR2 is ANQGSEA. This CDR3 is CSHSGTGNTEAFF. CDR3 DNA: TGCAGCCATTCGGGGACAGGCAACACTGAAGCTTTCTTT.

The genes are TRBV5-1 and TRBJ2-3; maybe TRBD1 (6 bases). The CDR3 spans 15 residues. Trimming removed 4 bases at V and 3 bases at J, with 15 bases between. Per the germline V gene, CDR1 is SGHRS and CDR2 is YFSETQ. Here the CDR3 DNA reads TGCGCCAGCAGCCACAGGGATTTCAGGACAGATACGCAGTATTTT. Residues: CASSHRDFRTDTQYF.

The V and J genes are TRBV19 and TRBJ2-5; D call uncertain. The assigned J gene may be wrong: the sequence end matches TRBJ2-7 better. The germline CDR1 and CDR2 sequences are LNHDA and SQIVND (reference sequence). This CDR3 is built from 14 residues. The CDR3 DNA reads TGTGCCAGTAGTATAGTACCACGGAGCTACGAGCAGTACTTC. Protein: CASSIVPRSYEQYF.

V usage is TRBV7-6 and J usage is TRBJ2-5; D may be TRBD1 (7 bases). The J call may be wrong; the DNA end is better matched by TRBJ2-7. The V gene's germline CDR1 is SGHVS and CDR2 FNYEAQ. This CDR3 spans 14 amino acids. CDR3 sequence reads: CASTQGGGGYEQYF. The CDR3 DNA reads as TGTGCCAGCACCCAGGGGGGAGGAGGGTACGAGCAGTACTTC.

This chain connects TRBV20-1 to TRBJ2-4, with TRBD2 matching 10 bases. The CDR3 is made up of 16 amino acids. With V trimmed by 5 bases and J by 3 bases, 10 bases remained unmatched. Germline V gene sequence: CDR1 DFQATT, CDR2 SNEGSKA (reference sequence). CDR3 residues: CSAHSGRTEDKNIQYF. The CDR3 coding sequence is TGCAGTGCTCATAGCGGGAGGACCGAGGACAAAAACATTCAGTACTTC.

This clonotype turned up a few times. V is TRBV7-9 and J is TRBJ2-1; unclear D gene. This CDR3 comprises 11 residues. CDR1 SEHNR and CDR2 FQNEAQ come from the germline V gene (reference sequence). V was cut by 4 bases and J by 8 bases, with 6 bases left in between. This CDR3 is CASSWTHEQFF. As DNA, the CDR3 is TGTGCCAGCAGCTGGACCCATGAGCAGTTCTTC.

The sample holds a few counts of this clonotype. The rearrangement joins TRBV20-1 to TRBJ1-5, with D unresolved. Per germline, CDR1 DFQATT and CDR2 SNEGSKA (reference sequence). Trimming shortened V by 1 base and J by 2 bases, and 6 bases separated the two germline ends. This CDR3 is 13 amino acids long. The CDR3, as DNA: TGCAGTGCTAGAGCAGGTGGCAATCAGCCCCAGCATTTT. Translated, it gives CSARAGGNQPQHF.

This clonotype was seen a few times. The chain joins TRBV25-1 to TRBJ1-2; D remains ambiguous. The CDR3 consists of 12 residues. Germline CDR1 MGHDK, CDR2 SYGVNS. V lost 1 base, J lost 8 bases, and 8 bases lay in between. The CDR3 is CASSELQWGYTF. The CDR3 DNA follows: TGTGCCAGCAGTGAATTACAGTGGGGCTACACCTTC.

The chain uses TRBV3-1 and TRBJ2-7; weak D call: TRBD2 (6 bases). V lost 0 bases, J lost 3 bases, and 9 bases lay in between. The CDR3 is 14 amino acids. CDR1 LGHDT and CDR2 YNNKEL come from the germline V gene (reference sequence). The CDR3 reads CASSQDQGLYEQYF. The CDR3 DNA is TGTGCCAGCAGCCAAGATCAGGGACTCTACGAGCAGTACTTC.